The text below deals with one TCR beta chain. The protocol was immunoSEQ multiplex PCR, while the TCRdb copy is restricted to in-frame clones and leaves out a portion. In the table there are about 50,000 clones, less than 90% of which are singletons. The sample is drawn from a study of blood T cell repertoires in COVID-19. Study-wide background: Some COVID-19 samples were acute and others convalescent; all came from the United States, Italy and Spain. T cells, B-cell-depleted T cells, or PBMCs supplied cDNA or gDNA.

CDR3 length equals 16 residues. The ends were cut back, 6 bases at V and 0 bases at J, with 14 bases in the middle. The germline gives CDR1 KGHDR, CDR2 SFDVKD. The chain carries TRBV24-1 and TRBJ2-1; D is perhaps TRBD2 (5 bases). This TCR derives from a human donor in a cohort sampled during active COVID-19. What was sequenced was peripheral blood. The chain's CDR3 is CATSSRVPSSYNEQFF. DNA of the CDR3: TGTGCCACCAGTTCGAGGGTCCCGAGCTCCTACAATGAGCAGTTCTTC.